The 26 T cell receptor beta chains reported below all come from one sample, sequenced in a study of graft-versus-host responses after intestinal transplantation. TCRdb's copy holds only in-frame clones and misses some; the assay was immunoSEQ multiplex PCR. There are about 47,000 clones in the sample; roughly 94% occur only once, and around 1.6% lies in the top ten. This specimen consisted of PBMCs, obtained approximately 340 days after intestinal transplant. These TCRs come from a human patient who received an intestinal transplant, so some T cells may come from the graft donor.

The chain links TRBV5-1 to TRBJ1-2; a weak D match, TRBD1 (6 bases). The germline gives CDR1 SGHRS, CDR2 YFSETQ. Trimming took 2 bases from V and 2 from J, leaving 13 bases between them. This CDR3 spans 15 amino acids. This chain's CDR3 is CASSFKLGQNYGYTF. In nucleotides, the CDR3 is TGCGCCAGCAGCTTTAAACTTGGACAGAACTATGGCTACACCTTC.

The chain combines TRBV18 with TRBJ2-7, with D tentatively TRBD1 or TRBD2 (5 bases each). CDR3 size: 14 residues. V gave up 5 bases and J gave up 5 bases, with 16 bases separating them. CDR1 is KGHSH and CDR2 is LQKENI in the germline V gene. This chain's CDR3 is CASSTGAEYDEQYF. In DNA, the CDR3 is TGTGCCAGCTCAACCGGGGCAGAATACGACGAGCAGTACTTC. Full variable domain (remainder filled in from reference TRBV18 and TRBJ2-7): NAGVMQNPRHLVRRRGQEARLRCSPMKGHSHVYWYRQLPEEGLKFMVYLQKENIIDESGMPKERFSAEFPKEGPSILRIQQVVRGDSAAYFCASSTGAEYDEQYFGPGTRLTVT.

This chain connects TRBV6-1 to TRBJ1-3; D remains unclear. Germline assignment: CDR1 MNHNS and CDR2 SASEGT. This CDR3 contains 16 residues. Trimming pared 1 base from V and 0 bases from J, leaving 10 bases between. The CDR3: CASSEVVGSSGNTIYF. The CDR3 DNA reads TGTGCCAGCAGTGAAGTGGTGGGGTCCTCTGGAAACACCATATATTTT.

Here the CDR3 reads CSTSGSGGYTF. The CDR3 DNA reads as TGCAGCACCTCAGGATCTGGTGGCTACACCTTC. The chain combines TRBV29-1 with TRBJ1-2; D unresolved. Germline values: CDR1 SQVTM, CDR2 ANQGSEA. The V and J ends lost 8 bases and 7 bases respectively, with 14 bases between them. The CDR3 runs 11 residues.

The genes are TRBV6-1 and TRBJ2-1, with 9 nucleotides matching TRBD2. CDR3 length: 15 amino acids. The V gene end was trimmed by 4 bases and the J gene end by 6 bases; junction bases not matched to a gene: 7. Per germline, CDR1 MNHNS and CDR2 SASEGT. Here the CDR3 reads CASSAIAGVANEQFF. CDR3 in DNA: TGTGCCAGCAGTGCCATAGCGGGAGTTGCCAATGAGCAGTTCTTC.

CDR3 sequence reads: CASSLARQANSPLHF. The CDR3 bases are TGTGCCAGCAGTTTGGCGAGACAGGCTAATTCACCCCTCCACTTT. The chain couples TRBV27 to TRBJ1-6; D possibly corresponds to TRBD1 (6 bases). Per the germline V gene, CDR1 is MNHEY and CDR2 is SMNVEV (reference sequence). Trimming removed 3 bases from V and 6 bases from J, with 12 bases in between. This CDR3 contains 15 residues.

The rearrangement joins TRBV11-2 to TRBJ2-5; 11 nucleotides match TRBD1. The DNA end is more similar to TRBJ2-7, so the J call may be wrong. The V gene's germline CDR1 is SGHAT and CDR2 FQNNGV. The CDR3 is 16 amino acids. DNA of the CDR3: TGTGCCAGCAGCCCGGGACAGGGGGTCCGCTACTACGAGCAGTACTTC. Translating it yields CASSPGQGVRYYEQYF.

This chain connects TRBV19 to TRBJ2-7, with D hard to call. Germline V gene sequence: CDR1 LNHDA, CDR2 SQIVND (reference sequence). Trimming removed 9 bases from V and 3 bases from J, with 15 bases in between. The CDR3 consists of 13 residues. The CDR3 protein is CASEDGPHYEQYF. The CDR3, as DNA: TGTGCCAGCGAGGACGGTCCCCACTACGAGCAGTACTTC.

Remarks on this clone: The junction and the germline gene differ at one end; a read error may be behind it. The CDR3: CASNLSPGSSYEQYF. The CDR3 nucleotides read TGTGCCAGCAATTTATCGCCAGGGAGCTCCTACGAGCAGTACTTC. The chain joins TRBV27 to TRBJ2-5, with D perhaps being TRBD1 or TRBD2 (5 bases each). The J call may be incorrect, as the DNA end agrees better with TRBJ2-7. The CDR3 extends over 15 amino acids. CDR1 is MNHEY, CDR2 SMNVEV, per germline (reference sequence).

The chain has TRBV15 and TRBJ2-5; D uncertain. Germline V gene sequence: CDR1 LNHNV, CDR2 YYDKDF (reference sequence). The CDR3 is 18 amino acids. Trimming left V 7 bases short and J 0 bases short, with 24 bases between. CDR3 bases: TGTGCCACCACCACCCAGGCGACCGTAGAACTTAACCAAGAGACCCAGTACTTC. Translation gives CATTTQATVELNQETQYF. Using reference TRBV15 and TRBJ2-5 for the parts outside the CDR3, the full variable domain is DAMVIQNPRYQVTQFGKPVTLSCSQTLNHNVMYWYQQKSSQAPKLLFHYYDKDFNNEADTPDNFQSRRPNTSFCFLDIRSPGLGDTAMYLCATTTQATVELNQETQYFGPGTRLLVL.

The rearrangement joins TRBV18 to TRBJ2-1; perhaps TRBD2 as D (5 bases). V lost 6 bases to trimming and J lost 7 bases, with 13 bases between them. This CDR3 spans 13 amino acids. Germline V lookup: CDR1 KGHSH, CDR2 LQKENI. The CDR3 DNA reads TGTGCCAGCTCCCAATCCGGGATTAATGAGCAGTTCTTC. Protein sequence: CASSQSGINEQFF.

This sequence joins TRBV2 and TRBJ2-5; D remains ambiguous. Trimming left V 4 bases short and J 6 bases short, with 6 bases between. The length of the CDR3 is 11 residues. Germline V gene sequence: CDR1 SNHLY, CDR2 FYNNEI. The CDR3 region is CASSASKTQYF. The CDR3 DNA reads as TGTGCCAGCAGTGCCAGCAAGACCCAGTACTTC.

V is TRBV6-1 and J is TRBJ1-6; no reliable D call. The CDR3 sequence is 15 residues long. CDR1 and CDR2 (germline): MNHNS, SASEGT. V lost 2 bases to trimming and J lost 9 bases, with 14 bases between them. This chain's CDR3 is CASSELSGVGSPLHF. The CDR3 DNA sequence: TGTGCCAGCAGTGAATTGAGTGGGGTAGGTTCACCCCTCCACTTT.

The chain couples TRBV6-6 to TRBJ2-5; TRBD1 might be the D (5 bases). The CDR3 covers 14 residues. From germline, CDR1 is MNHNY and CDR2 SVGAGI (reference sequence). V dropped 4 bases and J dropped 5 bases, with 14 bases sitting between them. The CDR3 loop is CASSSPGKGETQYF. CDR3 nucleotide sequence: TGTGCCAGCAGTTCCCCAGGGAAAGGGGAGACCCAGTACTTC.

The chain uses TRBV29-1 and TRBJ2-1; 10 nucleotides align to TRBD2. Germline loops: CDR1 SQVTM, CDR2 ANQGSEA. Trimming removed 4 bases from V and 6 bases from J; junction bases left unmatched: 3. The CDR3 loop spans 13 amino acids. This CDR3 is CSVGVAGGNEQFF. DNA for the CDR3: TGCAGCGTTGGGGTAGCGGGGGGCAATGAGCAGTTCTTC.

The V gene is TRBV5-1, the J gene TRBJ2-7; 7 nucleotides line up with TRBD2. This CDR3 has 15 amino acids. V was clipped by 2 bases and J by 0 bases; unmatched bases: 5. The germline CDR1 and CDR2 sequences are SGHRS and YFSETQ. CDR3 nucleotides: TGCGCCAGCAGCTTAGCGGGACGGAGCTCCTACGAGCAGTACTTC. This gives the protein CASSLAGRSSYEQYF.

V gene TRBV2 combines with J gene TRBJ2-3; D is ambiguous. Trimming removed 4 bases from V and 0 bases from J, with 2 bases in between. Per germline, CDR1 SNHLY and CDR2 FYNNEI. The CDR3 loop spans 12 amino acids. The CDR3 protein is CASSGSTDTQYF. The CDR3 DNA sequence: TGTGCCAGCAGTGGCAGCACAGATACGCAGTATTTT.

CDR3 in amino acids: CASSLARGTGKLNTEAFF. The CDR3 DNA sequence: TGCGCCAGCAGCTTGGCCCGGGGGACAGGTAAGCTGAACACTGAAGCTTTCTTT. The V call is TRBV5-1, the J call TRBJ1-1; 8 bases are shared with TRBD1. The CDR3 contains 18 residues. Losses at the gene ends were 0 bases for V and 0 bases for J; bases not matched to a gene: 10. CDR1 is SGHRS and CDR2 is YFSETQ in the germline V gene.

This clone was seen only once. CDR3 protein: CASSYSLDLRETQYF. In DNA form, the CDR3 reads TGTGCCAGCAGTTATTCTTTGGATTTGCGAGAGACCCAGTACTTC. The V and J genes are TRBV27 and TRBJ2-5; D unclear. Germline-derived CDR1 and CDR2 are MNHEY and SMNVEV (reference sequence). The CDR3 runs 15 residues. V was clipped by 4 bases and J by 4 bases, with 16 bases between them.

This clone has only one observation. This chain joins TRBV19 and TRBJ2-1, with 7 positions matching TRBD1. The CDR3 runs 13 residues. CDR1 and CDR2 (germline): LNHDA, SQIVND (reference sequence). Trimming removed 4 bases from V and 9 bases from J; junction bases left unmatched: 6. CDR3 sequence: CASSTDRDGEQFF. The CDR3 coding sequence is TGTGCCAGTAGTACCGACAGGGACGGTGAGCAGTTCTTC.

The rearrangement links TRBV12-2 to TRBJ2-4. TRBV12-2 has pseudogene status. The CDR3 consists of 16 residues. CDR3 loop: CASRPTVRQTKNIQYF. In DNA form, the CDR3 reads TGTGCAAGTCGCCCGACCGTTAGGCAAACCAAAAACATTCAGTACTTC.

This chain joins TRBV6-5 and TRBJ1-1; 7 bases fit TRBD1. This CDR3 is 16 amino acids long. Germline V gives CDR1 MNHEY, CDR2 SVGAGI. V shed 2 bases, J shed 6 bases, and the junction held 12 bases outside the gene matches. CDR3 DNA: TGTGCCAGCAGTTACGGTGGGGACAGCCCCCGTGCTGAAGCTTTCTTT. Translating gives CASSYGGDSPRAEAFF.

The rearrangement uses TRBV23-1 and TRBJ1-4; possible D gene TRBD1, 5 bases. TRBV23-1 is recorded as an ORF, its role being uncertain. The CDR3 is made up of 17 amino acids. Trimming removed 7 bases from V and 8 bases from J, with 26 bases in between. In DNA, the CDR3 is TGCGCCAGCAAATATACAGGACATTTCGGATCCGAAGAAAAACTGTTTTTT. Translation gives CASKYTGHFGSEEKLFF.

The chain employs TRBV19 and TRBJ1-2; no reliable D call. This CDR3 is built from 13 residues. Trimming took 1 base from V and 4 from J, leaving 7 bases between them. The germline CDR1 and CDR2 sequences are LNHDA and SQIVND (reference sequence). DNA for the CDR3: TGTGCCAGTAGTATAGGTCAGACCTATGGCTACACCTTC. Its protein is CASSIGQTYGYTF. The full variable domain, completed using reference TRBV19 and TRBJ1-2, is DGGITQSPKYLFRKEGQNVTLSCEQNLNHDAMYWYRQDPGQGLRLIYYSQIVNDFQKGDIAEGYSVSREKKESFPLTVTSAQKNPTAFYLCASSIGQTYGYTFGSGTRLTVV.

This rearrangement joins TRBV6-8 to TRBJ1-2; 7 nucleotides match TRBD1. The V and J ends lost 2 bases and 8 bases, in that order; junction bases with no gene match: 8. The germline V gene has CDR1 MNHGY and CDR2 SAAAGT. The CDR3 is made up of 14 amino acids. This CDR3 reads CASSYQGGDRGYTF. In DNA form, the CDR3 reads TGTGCCAGCAGTTACCAGGGGGGTGACAGGGGCTACACCTTC.

The chain joins TRBV19 to TRBJ2-1; 9 bases are a match to TRBD1. Germline V lookup: CDR1 LNHDA, CDR2 SQIVND (reference sequence). The V and J ends lost 7 bases and 6 bases, in that order; junction bases with no gene match: 19. CDR3 size: 18 residues. The CDR3 loop is CASNRRGGQGIVGNEQFF. In DNA form, the CDR3 reads TGTGCCAGTAATCGGCGGGGCGGACAGGGGATCGTAGGCAATGAGCAGTTCTTC.